This T cell receptor beta chain was found in a study of T cell responses to AZD1222 COVID-19 vaccine. Study-level information: Both about-4-week and about-12-week second-dose recipients were combined.

This table comes from immunoSEQ multiplex PCR, and its TCRdb copy is limited to in-frame clones, with some not included. The data show about 170,000 clones, with 80% to 90% seen just once and approximately 6.9% held by the top ten. This clone was seen more than once but under ten times. What it recognizes is unknown. Study observations and caveats: Regions left unmutated in variants are reportedly the target of nearly half of spike-specific TCRs. Breadth and depth of Spike-specific TCRs rose after two AZD1222 doses.

V was pared by 1 base and J by 5 bases, with 12 bases between. Germline V CDR1 and CDR2: LNHDA, SQIVND (reference sequence). CDR3 length: 14 amino acids. The clonotype was recovered from an adult in good health. The source was peripheral blood, collected on day 0 of AZD1222 vaccination. The genes are TRBV19 and TRBJ2-7, with D possibly being TRBD1 (5 bases). The CDR3 here is CASSIAQGIHEQYF. In DNA, the CDR3 is TGTGCCAGTAGTATAGCCCAGGGTATCCACGAGCAGTACTTC.